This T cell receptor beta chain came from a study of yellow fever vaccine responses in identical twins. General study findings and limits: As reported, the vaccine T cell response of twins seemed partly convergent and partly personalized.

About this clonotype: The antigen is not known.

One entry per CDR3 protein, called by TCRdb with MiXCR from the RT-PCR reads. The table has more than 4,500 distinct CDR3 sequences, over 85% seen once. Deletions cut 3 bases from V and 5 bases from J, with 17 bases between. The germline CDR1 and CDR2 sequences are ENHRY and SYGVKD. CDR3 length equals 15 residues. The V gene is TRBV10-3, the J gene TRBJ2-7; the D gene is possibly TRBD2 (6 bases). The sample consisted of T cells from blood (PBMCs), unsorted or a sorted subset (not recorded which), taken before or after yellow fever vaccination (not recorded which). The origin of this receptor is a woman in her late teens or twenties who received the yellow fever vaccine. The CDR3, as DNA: TGTGCCATCAGTGAACGAGGACTATCAGTGGACGAGCAGTACTTC. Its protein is CAISERGLSVDEQYF.